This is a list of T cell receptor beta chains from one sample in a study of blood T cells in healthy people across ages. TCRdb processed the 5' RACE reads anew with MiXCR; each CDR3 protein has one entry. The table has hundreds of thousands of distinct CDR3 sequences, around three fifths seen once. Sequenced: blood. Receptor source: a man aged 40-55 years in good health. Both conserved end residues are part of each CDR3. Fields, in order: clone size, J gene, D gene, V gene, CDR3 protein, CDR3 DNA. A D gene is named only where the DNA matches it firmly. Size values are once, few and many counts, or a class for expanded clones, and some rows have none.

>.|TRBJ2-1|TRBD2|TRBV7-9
CASSAAGDSYNEQFF
TGTGCCAGCAGCGCGGCGGGGGACTCCTACAATGAGCAGTTCTTC
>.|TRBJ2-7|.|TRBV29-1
CSVGTLTGYNEQYF
TGCAGCGTTGGGACGCTGACGGGTTACAATGAGCAGTACTTC
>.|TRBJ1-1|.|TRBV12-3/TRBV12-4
CTSSLRRPTEAFF
TGTACCAGCAGTCTTCGACGGCCCACTGAAGCTTTCTTT
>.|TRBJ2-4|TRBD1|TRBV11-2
CASSRGQNKNIQYF
TGTGCCAGCAGCCGGGGACAGAACAAAAACATTCAGTACTTC
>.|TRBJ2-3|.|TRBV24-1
CATSDNTDTQYF
TGTGCCACCAGTGATAACACAGATACGCAGTATTTT
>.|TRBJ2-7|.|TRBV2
CASSLAPGYEQYF
TGTGCCAGCAGTCTCGCCCCCGGCTACGAGCAGTACTTC
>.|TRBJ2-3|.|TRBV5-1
CASSLEIVTDTQYF
TGCGCCAGCAGCTTGGAGATAGTGACAGATACGCAGTATTTT
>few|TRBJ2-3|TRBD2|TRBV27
CASSFWRGAETDTQYF
TGTGCCAGCAGTTTCTGGCGGGGGGCCGAGACAGATACGCAGTATTTT
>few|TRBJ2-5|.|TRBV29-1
CSGSRGMETQYF
TGCAGCGGCTCCCGGGGGATGGAGACCCAGTACTTC
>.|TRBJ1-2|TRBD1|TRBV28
CASSTGTGLKGYTF
TGTGCCAGCAGTACCGGGACAGGGTTAAAGGGCTACACCTTC
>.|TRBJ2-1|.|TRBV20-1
CSARDRQGSSYNEQFF
TGCAGTGCTAGAGATAGGCAGGGGAGCTCCTACAATGAGCAGTTCTTC
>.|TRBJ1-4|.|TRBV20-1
CSARDTEGLGKLFF
TGCAGTGCTAGAGACACGGAGGGGCTGGGAAAACTGTTTTTT
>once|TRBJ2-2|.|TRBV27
CASSYHTGELFF
TGTGCCAGCAGTTACCACACCGGGGAGCTGTTTTTT
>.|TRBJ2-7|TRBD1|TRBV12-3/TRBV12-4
CASSLTQGASYEQYF
TGTGCCAGCAGTTTAACCCAGGGGGCTTCCTACGAGCAGTACTTC
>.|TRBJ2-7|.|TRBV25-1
CASRGYRNTYEQYF
TGTGCCAGCAGAGGTTACAGGAATACCTACGAGCAGTACTTC
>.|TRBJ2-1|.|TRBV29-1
CSVPQSSYNEQFF
TGCAGCGTACCACAGAGCTCCTACAATGAGCAGTTCTTC
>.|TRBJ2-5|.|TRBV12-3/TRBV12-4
CASSFGEETQYF
TGTGCCAGCAGCTTTGGGGAAGAGACCCAGTACTTC
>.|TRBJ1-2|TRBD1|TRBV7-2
CASTPGIGTGGGYTF
TGTGCCAGCACCCCGGGCATCGGGACAGGGGGCGGCTACACCTTC
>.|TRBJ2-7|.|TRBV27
CASGEVVLVRFSSYEQYF
TGTGCCAGTGGGGAGGTGGTTCTTGTTAGGTTTAGCTCCTACGAGCAGTACTTC
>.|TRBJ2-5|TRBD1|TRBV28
CASRKQGLGETQYF
TGTGCCAGCAGAAAACAGGGGTTAGGGGAGACCCAGTACTTC
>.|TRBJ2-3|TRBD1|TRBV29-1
CSVERTGLTDTQYF
TGCAGCGTGGAGCGGACAGGGCTAACAGATACGCAGTATTTT
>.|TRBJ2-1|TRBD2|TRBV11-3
CASSLDAGAGLNEQFF
TGTGCCAGCAGCTTAGATGCGGGAGCGGGGCTCAATGAGCAGTTCTTC